The following is a T cell receptor (beta chain) sequence with its context. The antigen is undetermined. With no exception, relapse followed autologous stem cell transplantation in all patients, and brentuximab vedotin exposure varied. Trimming at V came to 4 bases and at J to 8 bases, leaving 5 bases not matched to a gene. The CDR3 runs to 13 residues. From germline, CDR1 is MDHEN and CDR2 SYDVKM. The source of the sample is a study of PD-1 blockade in classical Hodgkin lymphoma. Study-level points and caveats: What drove the repertoire differences, possibly disease activity or prior therapy, has not been defined. Newly diagnosed patients were said to have less baseline TCR diversity than healthy donors did. Nivolumab initiation under 1 year post-ASCT meant exclusion.

Libraries were prepared by immunoSEQ multiplex PCR; TCRdb keeps only in-frame clonotypes and omits some of them. The table records tens of thousands of clones, 85% to 90% of them present only once. The chain is built from TRBV28 and TRBJ2-4, with 7 nucleotides matching TRBD1. Sequencing was performed on peripheral blood mononuclear cells (PBMCs), taken before the second cycle of nivolumab. The clonotype originates from a human donor with classical Hodgkin lymphoma. The CDR3: CASSSGDSDIQYF. For the CDR3, the DNA is TGTGCCAGCAGTTCAGGGGACAGCGACATTCAGTACTTC.